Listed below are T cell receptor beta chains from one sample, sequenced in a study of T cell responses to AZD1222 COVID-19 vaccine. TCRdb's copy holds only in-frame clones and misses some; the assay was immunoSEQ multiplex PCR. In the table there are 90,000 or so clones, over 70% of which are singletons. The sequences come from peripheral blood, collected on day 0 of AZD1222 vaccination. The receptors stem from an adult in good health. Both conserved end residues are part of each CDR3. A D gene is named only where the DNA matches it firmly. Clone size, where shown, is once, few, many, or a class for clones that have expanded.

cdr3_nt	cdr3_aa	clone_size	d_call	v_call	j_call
TGTGCCAGCAGTATAGGTACGGCTCTGGAGACCCAGTACTTC	CASSIGTALETQYF	-	-	TRBV6-5	TRBJ2-5
TGTGCCAGCAGTTCCGACAGAGTCAATCAGCCCCAGCATTTT	CASSSDRVNQPQHF	-	-	TRBV28	TRBJ1-5
TGTGCCAGTGGAAAGAACACCGGGGAGCTGTTTTTT	CASGKNTGELFF	-	-	TRBV27	TRBJ2-2
TGCGCCAGCAGCTTGGACGACGGCGCGCCCCAGCATTTT	CASSLDDGAPQHF	-	-	TRBV5-1	TRBJ1-5
TGTGCCAGCAGTCCGGACAGGACGAGGTTAGAGACCCAGTACTTC	CASSPDRTRLETQYF	once	TRBD1	TRBV27	TRBJ2-5
TGTGCCACCAGCAGGGGGGAGCGCTATGGCTACACCTTC	CATSRGERYGYTF	-	-	TRBV15	TRBJ1-2
TGTGCCAGCAGAGGAATGGGATACACCGGGGAGCTGTTTTTT	CASRGMGYTGELFF	-	-	TRBV6-5	TRBJ2-2
TGTGCCAGCAGCCGGGTCTCTCTAAGGAAGGTCCACGAGCAGTACTTC	CASSRVSLRKVHEQYF	-	-	TRBV5-6	TRBJ2-7
TGTGCCAGCAGCGAGAAGGGGTCACGGGAGACCCAGTACTTC	CASSEKGSRETQYF	-	-	TRBV25-1	TRBJ2-5
TGCGCCAGCAGCCGGGCCTCCCAAGAGACCCAGTACTTC	CASSRASQETQYF	-	-	TRBV5-1	TRBJ2-5
TGTGCCAGCAGGCGGGGTCCCCTCGAGCAGTACTTC	CASRRGPLEQYF	few	-	TRBV7-9	TRBJ2-7
TGTGCCAGCGCACACTCCTCTGGAAACACCATATATTTT	CASAHSSGNTIYF	-	-	TRBV5-4	TRBJ1-3
TGTGCCAGCAGCACCCCTAACTCAGAAGAGACCCAGTACTTC	CASSTPNSEETQYF	-	-	TRBV7-8	TRBJ2-5
TGTGCCAGCAGTCCCCGGGTCATGGGGGAGCAGTACTTC	CASSPRVMGEQYF	-	-	TRBV12-3/TRBV12-4	TRBJ2-7
TGTGCCAGCAGCCTCAGCGGGACTAGCGGCGAGCAGTACTTC	CASSLSGTSGEQYF	-	TRBD2	TRBV7-9	TRBJ2-7
TGTGCCGCGGGGGGCAGACTAAACTATGGCTACACCTTC	CAAGGRLNYGYTF	-	-	TRBV6-5	TRBJ1-2
TGTGCCAGTAGTGTTAGGCCCTTCTTGACTAGCGGGAGAGGGGCGGCAGATACGCAGTATTTT	CASSVRPFLTSGRGAADTQYF	-	TRBD2	TRBV19	TRBJ2-3
TGTGCCAGCAGTTTCTCGTCCCGAGAGACCCAGTACTTC	CASSFSSRETQYF	-	-	TRBV28	TRBJ2-5
TGTGCCAGCAGAATACAGGGGGCTATCGGTGAAAAACTGTTTTTT	CASRIQGAIGEKLFF	once	TRBD1	TRBV2	TRBJ1-4
TGTGCCAGCAAGAAGGGACCGCGCCAAGAGACCCAGTACTTC	CASKKGPRQETQYF	-	-	TRBV2	TRBJ2-5
TGTGCCAGCAGCCCGTTTGGGGGGGATTCAGGCTATGGCTACACCTTC	CASSPFGGDSGYGYTF	-	-	TRBV5-6	TRBJ1-2
TGTGCCAGCAGCGCCGGCCCCACCTTGAACACTGAAGCTTTCTTT	CASSAGPTLNTEAFF	-	-	TRBV9	TRBJ1-1
TGTGCCACCAGTGAGTCGATCCCACACCTTCCCACAGATACGCAGTATTTT	CATSESIPHLPTDTQYF	-	-	TRBV24-1	TRBJ2-3
TGTGCCAGCAGCTTGTTGGATACGCAGTATTTT	CASSLLDTQYF	-	-	TRBV13	TRBJ2-3
TGTGCCAGCGGACTAGCGGGAGCAGATACGCAGTATTTT	CASGLAGADTQYF	-	TRBD2	TRBV7-8	TRBJ2-3
TGTGCCAGCAGCTTACCCGGACAGGGTGACACCGGGGAGCTGTTTTTT	CASSLPGQGDTGELFF	-	TRBD1	TRBV7-9	TRBJ2-2
TGCGCCAGCAGTGAGGGGGCTAGGGCGGGGCTGTGGGACAATGAGCAGTTCTTC	CASSEGARAGLWDNEQFF	-	-	TRBV10-1	TRBJ2-1
TGTGCCAGCAGTCCGGAGTATCAGCCCCAGCATTTT	CASSPEYQPQHF	-	-	TRBV28	TRBJ1-5
TGTGCCAGCAGTTTGGGACAGAGCTATGGCTACACCTTC	CASSLGQSYGYTF	-	TRBD1	TRBV27	TRBJ1-2
TGTGCCAGCAGCGTCGGGGCGTCGGCCGGGGAGACCCAGTACTTC	CASSVGASAGETQYF	-	-	TRBV9	TRBJ2-5
TGTGCCAGCTCACCAATACAGTCTGAAGCTTTCTTT	CASSPIQSEAFF	-	-	TRBV18	TRBJ1-1
TGCGCCAGCAGCGATCAGTACGAGCAGTACTTC	CASSDQYEQYF	-	-	TRBV5-1	TRBJ2-7
TGTGCCAGCAGCTTAGGGGCAGCCAATCAGCCCCAGCATTTT	CASSLGAANQPQHF	-	-	TRBV7-8	TRBJ1-5
TGTGCCAGTAGTAACAGGGGCCGGAAGCCTGAAGCTTTCTTT	CASSNRGRKPEAFF	-	TRBD1	TRBV19	TRBJ1-1
TGTGCCAGCAGTGAACAAGGGCAGGGGAACACTGAAGCTTTCTTT	CASSEQGQGNTEAFF	-	-	TRBV2	TRBJ1-1
TGTGCCAGCAGCTTAGTCCGGAACTATGGCTACACCTTC	CASSLVRNYGYTF	-	-	TRBV7-2	TRBJ1-2
TGTGCCAGTAAGGGGGGCATGAACAATCAGCCCCAGCATTTT	CASKGGMNNQPQHF	once	-	TRBV19	TRBJ1-5
TGTGCCAGCAGCTTTCGGGGTCTTTCTTCCTACGAGCAGTACTTC	CASSFRGLSSYEQYF	-	-	TRBV13	TRBJ2-7
TGTGCCAGCACCCGGGGGAGGGAGCCGGGAGAGACCCAGTACTTC	CASTRGREPGETQYF	-	TRBD2	TRBV5-4	TRBJ2-5
TGTGCCACCAGTGATCCCAGCCCTAGCGGGAAAGTCGATGAGCAGTTCTTC	CATSDPSPSGKVDEQFF	once	TRBD2	TRBV24-1	TRBJ2-1
TGTGCCAGCAGCCCGATGACTAGCGGGAGGAGTCATGAGCAGTTCTTC	CASSPMTSGRSHEQFF	-	TRBD2	TRBV7-9	TRBJ2-1
TGCGCCAGCAGCAGGGACGGGAGCTCCTACAATGAGCAGTTCTTC	CASSRDGSSYNEQFF	-	-	TRBV5-1	TRBJ2-1
TGCAGTGCTAGGGTTAACAATGAGCAGTTCTTC	CSARVNNEQFF	-	-	TRBV20-1	TRBJ2-1
TGTGCCAGCAGTTCTCGGTCCTATAATTCACCCCTCCACTTT	CASSSRSYNSPLHF	-	-	TRBV27	TRBJ1-6